The 21 T cell receptor beta chains below all came from one sample that was sequenced in a study of somatic mutations in cytotoxic T cells in rheumatoid arthritis. TCRdb's copy holds only in-frame clones and misses some; the assay was immunoSEQ multiplex PCR. This table holds some 10,000 clones, approximately 70% found once. The sample was CD8+ T cells sorted from blood. These receptors were collected from a man aged 60 to 75 in good health.

In its sample, this clone was seen once. This rearrangement joins TRBV6-6 to TRBJ1-1; D possibly corresponds to TRBD1 (5 bases). Trimming shortened V by 4 bases and J by 7 bases, and 13 bases separated the two germline ends. The CDR3 length is 13 residues. The germline V gene has CDR1 MNHNY and CDR2 SVGAGI (reference sequence). In nucleotides, the CDR3 is TGTGCCAGCAGTTTCTCGGGGGACGGTGAAGCTTTCTTT. Translated: CASSFSGDGEAFF.

The CDR3 sequence is CASSLLVAGGAIETQYF. The CDR3 coding sequence is TGCGCCAGCAGCCTGCTCGTAGCGGGAGGCGCAATAGAGACCCAGTACTTC. The chain joins TRBV5-1 to TRBJ2-5, with TRBD2 identical over 10 bases. Per germline, CDR1 SGHRS and CDR2 YFSETQ. The V segment lost 4 bases and the J segment 4 bases; nucleotides outside the gene matches: 13. The CDR3 is made up of 17 amino acids.

The V call is TRBV15, the J call TRBJ2-7, with TRBD1 as a possible D gene (6 bases). Trimming stripped 4 bases from V and 3 bases from J, with 19 bases between. Germline V gene data show CDR1 as LNHNV and CDR2 as YYDKDF (reference sequence). The CDR3 runs 16 residues. CDR3 in amino acids: CATSNSSPQGYYEQYF. DNA of the CDR3: TGTGCCACCAGCAACAGTAGTCCTCAGGGGTACTACGAGCAGTACTTC. The variable domain in full, completed from reference TRBV15 and TRBJ2-7, reads DAMVIQNPRYQVTQFGKPVTLSCSQTLNHNVMYWYQQKSSQAPKLLFHYYDKDFNNEADTPDNFQSRRPNTSFCFLDIRSPGLGDTAMYLCATSNSSPQGYYEQYFGPGTRLTVT.

The gene calls are TRBV27 and TRBJ2-7; D might be TRBD2 (6 bases). The germline CDR1 and CDR2 sequences are MNHEY and SMNVEV (reference sequence). The CDR3 totals 14 residues. The V end lost 10 bases, the J end lost 3 bases, and 19 bases lay between the germline ends. CDR3 sequence reads: CAISRAGNLYEQYF. CDR3 nucleotides: TGTGCCATCAGCCGGGCGGGAAACCTCTACGAGCAGTACTTC.

V usage is TRBV6-5 and J usage is TRBJ2-3; D gene unclear. Trimming pared 0 bases from V and 4 bases from J, leaving 11 bases between. CDR1 and CDR2 (germline): MNHEY, SVGAGI. There are 15 residues in the CDR3. The CDR3 DNA sequence: TGTGCCAGCAGTTACTCTCCCCGGCAGTCAGATACGCAGTATTTT. The encoded protein is CASSYSPRQSDTQYF.

This chain uses TRBV2 with TRBJ2-3, with a possible D match to TRBD2 (5 bases). Germline V gene sequence: CDR1 SNHLY, CDR2 FYNNEI. The V gene lost 8 bases and the J gene lost 4 bases, with 19 bases spanning the gap. This CDR3 comprises 15 residues. The CDR3 DNA is TGTGCCAGCCTCCTAGCCGCTATGGCGCCAGATACGCAGTATTTT. Translated: CASLLAAMAPDTQYF.

This clone showed up just once. The chain is built from TRBV15 and TRBJ1-1; D is unclear. In germline, CDR1 is LNHNV, CDR2 YYDKDF (reference sequence). V gave up 0 bases and J gave up 5 bases, with 10 bases separating them. The CDR3 loop spans 14 amino acids. The CDR3 region is CATSRDLRVTEAFF. The CDR3 DNA is TGTGCCACCAGCAGAGATCTAAGGGTGACTGAAGCTTTCTTT.

The V and J genes are TRBV7-9 and TRBJ1-4; weak D call: TRBD1 (5 bases). CDR1 SEHNR and CDR2 FQNEAQ come from the germline V gene (reference sequence). The CDR3 covers 16 residues. V was cut by 10 bases and J by 8 bases, with 26 bases left in between. CDR3 protein: CATSHWATAGEEKLFF. Here the CDR3 DNA reads TGTGCCACCTCTCACTGGGCGACGGCGGGGGAGGAAAAACTGTTTTTT.

In this sample, this clone is medium-sized. The V and J genes are TRBV6-5 and TRBJ1-2; 7 positions match TRBD1. The CDR3 sequence is 16 residues long. Germline V gene lookup returns CDR1 MNHEY and CDR2 SVGAGI. With 0 bases clipped from V and 6 bases from J, the junction kept 10 bases outside the gene matches. CDR3 DNA sequence: TGTGCCAGCAGTTACTCGGTGAAGGGGGCGAAGGATGGCTACACCTTC. This encodes CASSYSVKGAKDGYTF.

V and J are TRBV25-1 and TRBJ2-4; TRBD1 aligns across 8 bases. The trim removed 0 bases at V and 5 bases at J, leaving 9 bases unmatched. The CDR3 length is 17 residues. Looked up from germline, CDR1 is MGHDK and CDR2 is SYGVNS. The CDR3: CASSEYVPGGEENIQYF. CDR3 bases: TGTGCCAGCAGTGAATATGTGCCAGGGGGCGAAGAAAACATTCAGTACTTC.

This chain's CDR3 is CASRSGGGDTQYF. The CDR3 coding sequence is TGTGCCAGCCGCTCGGGGGGTGGAGATACGCAGTATTTT. The genes are TRBV6-5 and TRBJ2-3; 7 bases map to TRBD2. Germline V gene lookup returns CDR1 MNHEY and CDR2 SVGAGI. The CDR3 has 13 residues. J was trimmed by 5 bases and V by 8 bases; bases with no gene match: 7.

The chain is built from TRBV19 and TRBJ1-1, with D hard to call. The CDR3 has 15 residues. The germline CDR1 and CDR2 sequences are LNHDA and SQIVND (reference sequence). V dropped 0 bases and J dropped 5 bases, with 13 bases sitting between them. The chain's CDR3 is CASSIDFGQETEAFF. The CDR3 coding sequence is TGTGCCAGTAGTATAGATTTCGGGCAGGAGACTGAAGCTTTCTTT.

This chain joins TRBV27 and TRBJ2-2; possibly TRBD2 for D (6 bases). The CDR3 is 14 residues long. V was pared by 3 bases and J by 4 bases, with 9 bases between. CDR1 and CDR2 from the germline V gene are MNHEY and SMNVEV (reference sequence). CDR3 in amino acids: CASSFGGSTGELFF. The CDR3 DNA reads as TGTGCCAGCAGTTTTGGGGGGAGCACCGGGGAGCTGTTTTTT.

V gene TRBV2 combines with J gene TRBJ1-1, with TRBD1 identical over 11 bases. The junction had 3 bases not matched to a gene; V was cut back by 5 bases and J by 4 bases. Germline V gene lookup returns CDR1 SNHLY and CDR2 FYNNEI. This CDR3 spans 14 amino acids. DNA for the CDR3: TGTGCCAGCAGTATTGGGACAGGGGGCACTGAAGCTTTCTTT. Its protein is CASSIGTGGTEAFF.

This clone was recorded a few times. The chain has TRBV11-2 and TRBJ2-7; unclear D gene. Germline V gene data show CDR1 as SGHAT and CDR2 as FQNNGV. Trimming took off 0 bases at V and 7 bases at J, with 7 bases between the two ends. CDR3 length equals 12 residues. CDR3 bases: TGTGCCAGCAGCTTAGAGGGGTTGGAGCAGTACTTC. Amino acids: CASSLEGLEQYF. The full variable domain, its missing parts supplied by reference TRBV11-2 and TRBJ2-7, is EAGVAQSPRYKIIEKRQSVAFWCNPISGHATLYWYQQILGQGPKLLIQFQNNGVVDDSQLPKDRFSAERLKGVDSTLKIQPAKLEDSAVYLCASSLEGLEQYFGPGTRLTVT.

This clone was counted once. This sequence joins TRBV5-6 and TRBJ2-5; D may be TRBD2 (6 bases). V was trimmed by 0 bases and J by 5 bases, leaving 17 bases between them. This CDR3 contains 16 residues. CDR1 and CDR2 (germline): SGHDT, YYEEEE. The CDR3: CASSLGGGTEGETQYF. CDR3 bases: TGTGCCAGCAGCTTGGGGGGTGGGACGGAGGGGGAGACCCAGTACTTC.

This clone was observed a few times. The chain uses TRBV28 and TRBJ2-7, with 12 bases that match TRBD1. Germline trimming cut 7 bases from V and 0 bases from J; bases unmatched to any gene: 13. Germline CDR1 MDHEN, CDR2 SYDVKM. The CDR3 length is 18 residues. In nucleotides, the CDR3 is TGTGCCAGCACAACCCCATTGGCGGGACAGGGGGCCTCCTACGAGCAGTACTTC. Translated, it gives CASTTPLAGQGASYEQYF.

The chain recombines TRBV7-9 with TRBJ1-1, with 10 bases lining up with TRBD1. The CDR3 covers 15 residues. V was clipped by 3 bases and J by 5 bases; unmatched bases: 6. Germline values: CDR1 SEHNR, CDR2 FQNEAQ (reference sequence). This CDR3 reads CASSLDRGTSTEAFF. DNA of the CDR3: TGTGCCAGCAGCTTGGACAGGGGGACGAGTACTGAAGCTTTCTTT.

This sequence joins TRBV28 and TRBJ1-5, with 7 nucleotides matching TRBD1. Germline CDR1 is MDHEN and CDR2 is SYDVKM. The J segment lost 0 bases and the V segment lost 5 bases, leaving 7 bases of the junction unmatched. The CDR3 loop spans 16 amino acids. CDR3 amino acids: CASSTLGQYSNQPQHF. The DNA for the CDR3 is TGTGCCAGCAGTACCCTGGGACAGTATAGCAATCAGCCCCAGCATTTT.

The V gene is TRBV19, the J gene TRBJ2-7; D may match TRBD1 or TRBD2 (5 bases each). Trimming shortened V by 9 bases and J by 7 bases, and 16 bases separated the two germline ends. This CDR3 region has 12 residues. CDR1 and CDR2 (germline): LNHDA, SQIVND (reference sequence). CDR3 in amino acids: CASNRGWGEQYF. CDR3 DNA: TGTGCCAGCAATCGGGGCTGGGGTGAGCAGTACTTC.

The J gene is TRBJ1-1, the V gene TRBV5-6, with D tentatively TRBD1 (5 bases). The length of the CDR3 is 15 residues. Germline assignment: CDR1 SGHDT and CDR2 YYEEEE. The ends were cut back, 2 bases at V and 0 bases at J, with 11 bases in the middle. CDR3 residues: CASSFSGTVNTEAFF. Here the CDR3 DNA reads TGTGCCAGCAGCTTCTCCGGGACGGTGAACACTGAAGCTTTCTTT.